A single T cell receptor beta chain is shown here with its context. The antigen this receptor binds is unknown. Base qualities are not recorded, but no much larger clone differs from it by a single base. The data are from a study of cytomegalovirus exposure and HLA in healthy donors (dated 2017 in TCRdb). For the wider study: An earlier analysis of some 600 of the donors reported about 300 Gb of sequence data and 95 million to 140 million unique TCR beta sequences obtained from some 200 million T cells. Four to six DR-DQ haplotypes were handled as single units for association and clustering because linkage in the cohort was strong. In addition to the first cohort of about 650 subjects, a separate validation cohort of 120 different subjects was used. To predict cytomegalovirus infection status, the study brought together high-throughput TCR immunosequencing, statistical association of individual TCRs with disease status, and machine learning. The number of typed donors differed by locus: 629-630 for A, B, C, DRB1 and DQB1; about 520 for DQA1; some 610 for DPA1; and approximately 450 for DPB1. An early release covering roughly 600 HLA-typed donors comprised approximately 300 gigabases of sequencing data and roughly 85 million unique TCR sequences. Among 300 to 500 genotyped donors of the cohort, an average of roughly 230,000 unique TCR beta nucleotide sequences was sequenced per donor, of which about 18% were non-productive. The aim of the study was to test whether cataloging public T cell receptors could identify signatures of past pathogen exposure. A later analysis re-analyzed previously published TCR beta repertoires from approximately 700 donors and added high-resolution HLA genotyping to study TCR occurrence patterns. An earlier analysis of approximately 500 of the donors applied high-throughput TCR beta sequencing to assess whether each TCR beta V gene segment acted as functional or pseudogenic. Rather than using new phenotypic data, the later analysis identified candidate immune exposures from TCR beta sequences and from how often those sequences occurred across donors. A later genetic analysis used genome-wide SNP genotypes for about 55% of the 666 donors, treating that subset as a discovery cohort. Donor age, sex, ethnicity and CMV serostatus were collected together with the repertoire data. Using immunosequencing, the study profiled T cell repertoires from about 620 subjects and related those repertoires to cytomegalovirus serostatus. All discovery cohort repertoires had been generated using a single sequencing platform. Class I and class II HLA loci were covered by the typing at four-digit resolution. Of the roughly 400 genotyped donors, around 81% fell in the genetic ancestry cluster associated with self-reported Caucasian donors.

The paper as a whole reports these results and caveats: A further reported finding was that TCR beta sequences accurately predicted the HLA-A and HLA-B alleles for most subjects in the first cohort. CMV serostatus was the only immune exposure information available for the cohort. According to a later analysis, parvovirus B19, influenza, CMV and Epstein-Barr virus appeared linked to several top co-occurrence clusters. The classifier was reported to diagnose cytomegalovirus status with high specificity and sensitivity in both the original cohort and the validation cohort. Compared with the roughly 710-donor mean, donors in an Asian-associated ancestry cluster had fewer N-insertions in productive TCRs, according to a later genetic analysis. In a later analysis, the rate of TCR association differed among HLA loci, with DRB1 alleles having the most associated TCRs and HLA-C alleles having the fewest. HLA typing was unavailable for some donors at each locus, so association tests used only the typed subset. Some IMGT-functional V segments, including TRBV6-2 and TRBV6-3, could not be distinguished by the 87-base-pair reads and were therefore excluded. A later analysis found that most CMV-associated TCR beta chains appeared HLA-restricted, with HLA associations seemingly driven largely by CMV exposure. The authors suggested that the approach could potentially be extended to other disease states and immunological phenotypes. In an earlier analysis of fewer than 750 of the donors, most TCR beta V segments were observed in productive rearrangements about 90% or about 30% of the time, broadly matching IMGT annotations. Correlated functional status among segregating V segments might reflect linkage disequilibrium, but an unknown experimental factor could not be ruled out. Because counts were too low, about 15 rarely observed V segments, including chromosome 9 orphons, were left out of the earlier analysis of a few hundred of the donors. A cluster of highly shared sequence variants was judged likely to be a technical artifact of the sequencing pipeline. When HLA alleles, especially DR and DQ, strongly co-occurred, attributing TCR associations to individual alleles was difficult. The cohort was sequenced for TCR beta chains only, and without alpha or paired-chain data the features that could be detected were limited. Most TCR sequences were observed very rarely across donors, whereas some public TCRs were present in many individuals. At a false discovery rate of 0.05, a later analysis linked 15,000 to 20,000 TCR beta sequences to specific HLA alleles. Three of the identified cytomegalovirus-associated TCR beta chains were confirmed in vitro to be specific for cytomegalovirus antigens. Compared with equally common non-associated chains, HLA-associated TCR beta chains in a later analysis were more clonally expanded and had lower generation probabilities. An association between a missense DCLRE1C variant and V-gene and J-gene trimming of TCR beta chains was found in a later genetic analysis and replicated in an independent cohort. In the study, around 160 TCR beta chains were listed as associated with cytomegalovirus. Presence/absence analyses assumed roughly uniform sequencing depth across donors, an assumption that may not hold.

The library was built by means of the immunoSEQ multiplex PCR assay. The multiplex PCR relied on a mix of 60 forward primers for TCR Vbeta segments and 13 reverse primers for TCR Jbeta segments. The CDR3 region of rearranged TCR beta genes was amplified from genomic DNA by a multiplex PCR assay. The amplified TCR beta libraries were sequenced on the Illumina HiSeq System as 87-base-pair reads. Per the source publication's procedure: Across the 600 to 700 repertoires, a later analysis counted roughly 77 million unique TCR beta chains, around 11 million of which were shared by at least two donors. Raw reads were error-corrected and collapsed into unique sequences with a nearest-neighbor algorithm that merged closely related sequences to remove PCR and sequencing errors. CDR3 sequences were aligned to IMGT reference sequences to assign V, D and J gene segments. For a sequence to be retained, a match of at least six nucleotides to both a V gene segment and a J gene segment was required. A rearrangement counted as productive if the CDR3 had no stop codons and remained in frame with V and J, and every other rearrangement counted as non-productive. Following IMGT convention, CDR3 was defined as the stretch from the second conserved V-encoded cysteine up to the conserved J-encoded phenylalanine. Sequences without an unambiguous match to a single V gene segment were excluded from the earlier analysis of about 640 of the donors. An earlier analysis of almost 600 of the donors classified V segments as functional when productive rearrangements were above 56.7% and as segregating when the standard deviation between donors was above 5%. To diagnose cytomegalovirus status from the catalog of TCR beta chain sequences, a statistical classification framework was built. V and J gene assignment, in a later analysis, came from comparing TCR nucleotide sequences with IMGT/GENE-DB human TR gene sequences. A later analysis assigned CDR3 sequences and most-parsimonious VDJ recombination scenarios with the TCRdist pipeline. In a later analysis, every TCR beta chain was defined by the combination of its CDR3 amino acid sequence and its V-gene family, and reads without a unique V-gene family were dropped. A later analysis removed 450 to 600 highly shared, low-generation-probability nucleotide sequences to deal with suspected cross-contamination and a sequencing artifact. For each public chain, a later analysis derived a clonal expansion index from normalized ranks of inferred template counts within each repertoire. In a later analysis, generation probabilities were computed using a VDJ recombination model fitted to out-of-frame rearrangements, and the results were checked against IGoR. A later analysis scored TCR-TCR, TCR-HLA and TCR-CMV co-occurrence with hypergeometric tests, applying a repertoire-size bias correction to TCR pairs. False discovery rates were estimated in a later analysis by permuting HLA or CMV assignments 20 times. In a later analysis, co-occurring TCRs were grouped with DBSCAN, and TCRdist sequence similarity was added when clustering was performed within HLA-allele-positive subsets. Repertoires with fewer than 30,000 or more than 120,000 public chains were left out of co-occurrence clustering, as were about 5 repertoires with anomalous nucleotide sharing. Not all clones reach the TCRdb copy of this immuneACCESS table, which keeps in-frame sequences only. Checked studies attribute under half of the gap to unresolved V genes and leave the rest unexplained. V and J calls and clone size are those listed in that table; D and trimming were worked out from the DNA. Recorded for this sample are under 200,000 clones; roughly three quarters of them occurred a single time. The biggest ten clones account for roughly 0.4% of the sample.

From its cysteine to its phenylalanine, the CDR3 spans 15 amino acids. Only the CDR3 region is kept as DNA, spanning 45 bases read in frame from base 1. V gives up 3 bases and J gives up 0 bases, and the segment between their germline ends measures 9 bases. CDR1 and CDR2, looked up from the germline V gene, are SGDLS and YYNGEE. The cohort consisted of hundreds of healthy bone marrow donors. Cohort members were all nominally healthy when sampled, although unrecorded immune exposures were likely present. The donor was CMV seropositive and belonged to the group of 250 to 350 seropositive cohort members. Every donor gave a peripheral blood sample, and the peripheral blood mononuclear cells from that sample were used for TCR beta sequencing. The Qiagen DNeasy Blood Extraction Kit was used to extract genomic DNA from the blood cell samples.

Sample: PBMCs. The sequence joins TRBV9 to TRBJ1-4, and perhaps TRBD1 as D gene, on 5 matching bases. This clonotype was sampled from a male donor in good health and CMV-seropositive. The CDR3 region has the sequence CASSAWTTTNEKLFF. The sequenced DNA: TGTGCCAGCAGCGCCTGGACAACAACTAATGAAAAACTGTTTTTT.